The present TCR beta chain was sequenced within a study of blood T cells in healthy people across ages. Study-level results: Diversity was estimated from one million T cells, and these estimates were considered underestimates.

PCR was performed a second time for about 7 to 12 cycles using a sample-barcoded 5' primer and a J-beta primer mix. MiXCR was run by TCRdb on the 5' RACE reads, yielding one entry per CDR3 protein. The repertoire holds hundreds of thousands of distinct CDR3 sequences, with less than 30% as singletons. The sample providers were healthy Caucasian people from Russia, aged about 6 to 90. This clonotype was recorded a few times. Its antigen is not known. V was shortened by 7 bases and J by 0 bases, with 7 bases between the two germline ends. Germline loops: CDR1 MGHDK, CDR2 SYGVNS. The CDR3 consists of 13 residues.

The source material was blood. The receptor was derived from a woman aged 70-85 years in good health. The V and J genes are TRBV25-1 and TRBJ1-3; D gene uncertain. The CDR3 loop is CASTSGSGNTIYF. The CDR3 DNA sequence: TGTGCCAGCACGAGTGGCTCTGGAAACACCATATATTTT.